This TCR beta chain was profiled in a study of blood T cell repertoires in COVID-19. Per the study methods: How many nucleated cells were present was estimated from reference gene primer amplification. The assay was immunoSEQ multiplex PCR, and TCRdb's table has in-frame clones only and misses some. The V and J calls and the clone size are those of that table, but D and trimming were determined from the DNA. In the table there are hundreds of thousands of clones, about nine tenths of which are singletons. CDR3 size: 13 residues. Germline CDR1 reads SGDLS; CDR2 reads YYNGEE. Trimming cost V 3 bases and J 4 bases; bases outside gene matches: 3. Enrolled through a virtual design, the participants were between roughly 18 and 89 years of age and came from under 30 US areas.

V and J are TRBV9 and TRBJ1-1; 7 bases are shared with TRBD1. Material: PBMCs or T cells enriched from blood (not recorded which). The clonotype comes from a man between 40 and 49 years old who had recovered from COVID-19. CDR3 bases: TGTGCCAGCAGCGGAACAGGGGTCACTGAAGCTTTCTTT. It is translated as CASSGTGVTEAFF.